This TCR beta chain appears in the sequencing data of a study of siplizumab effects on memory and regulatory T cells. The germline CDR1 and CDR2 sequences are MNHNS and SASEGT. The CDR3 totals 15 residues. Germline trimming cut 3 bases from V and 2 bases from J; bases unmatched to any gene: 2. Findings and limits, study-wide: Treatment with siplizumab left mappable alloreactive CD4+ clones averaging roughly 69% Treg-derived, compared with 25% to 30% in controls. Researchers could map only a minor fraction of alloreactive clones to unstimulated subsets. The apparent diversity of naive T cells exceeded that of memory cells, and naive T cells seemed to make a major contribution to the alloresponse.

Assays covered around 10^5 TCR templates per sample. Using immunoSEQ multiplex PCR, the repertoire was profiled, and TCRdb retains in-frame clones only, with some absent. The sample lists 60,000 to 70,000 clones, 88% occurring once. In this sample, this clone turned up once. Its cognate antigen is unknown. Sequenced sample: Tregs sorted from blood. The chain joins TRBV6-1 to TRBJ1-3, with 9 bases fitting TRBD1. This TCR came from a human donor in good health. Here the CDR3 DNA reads TGTGCCAGCAGTGAGGGACAGGGAACTGGAAACACCATATATTTT. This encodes CASSEGQGTGNTIYF.